One and the same sample provided the 14 T cell receptor beta chains below, sequenced in a study of T cell responses to AZD1222 COVID-19 vaccine. Only in-frame clones appear in the TCRdb table, and some are missing; sequencing was by immunoSEQ multiplex PCR. The data hold 80,000 or so clones, with roughly 87% observed a single time. The starting material was peripheral blood, obtained on day 0 of AZD1222 vaccination. Every receptor here comes from an adult in good health.

The chain uses TRBV3-1 (or the pseudogene TRBV3-2) and TRBJ1-3, with unresolved D. The CDR3 spans 11 residues. Trimming cost V 3 bases and J 8 bases, with 5 bases left between them. Germline V lookup: CDR1 LGHDT, CDR2 YNNKEL (reference sequence). The CDR3 coding sequence is TGTGCCAGCAGCCAGGGTTACACCATATATTTT. It is translated as CASSQGYTIYF.

The V gene is TRBV27, the J gene TRBJ2-1; 8 nucleotides line up with TRBD1. This CDR3 is 15 amino acids long. The germline CDR1 and CDR2 sequences are MNHEY and SMNVEV (reference sequence). V shed 3 bases and J 7 bases; nucleotides not matched to a gene: 8. CDR3 residues: CASSFRVHRGNEQFF. DNA for the CDR3: TGTGCCAGCAGTTTCCGGGTTCACAGGGGGAATGAGCAGTTCTTC.

The J gene is TRBJ1-2, the V gene TRBV18, with 8 positions matching TRBD1. The CDR3 has 15 amino acids. V lost 4 bases, J lost 6 bases, and 10 bases stayed unmatched. CDR1 is KGHSH and CDR2 is LQKENI in the germline V gene. The CDR3 DNA is TGTGCCAGCTCACTCCTTTCAGGGGGCGGCGATGGCTACACCTTC. This sequence encodes CASSLLSGGGDGYTF.

The chain has TRBV7-3 and TRBJ2-5, with D unclear. This CDR3 contains 15 residues. Germline loops: CDR1 SGHTA, CDR2 FQGTGA. V gave up 5 bases and J gave up 4 bases, with 17 bases separating them. CDR3 region: CASSPKAESRETQYF. The CDR3 region has the DNA TGTGCCAGCAGCCCTAAGGCAGAGTCCCGAGAGACCCAGTACTTC.

This chain joins TRBV11-3 and TRBJ2-1; D may be TRBD1 (5 bases). Trimming cost V 1 base and J 2 bases, with 6 bases left between them. The CDR3 has 14 residues. Germline loops: CDR1 SGHNT, CDR2 YENEEA. The CDR3 loop is CASSLGGAYNEQFF. The CDR3 DNA is TGTGCCAGCAGCTTAGGGGGCGCCTACAATGAGCAGTTCTTC.

V and J are TRBV3-1 (or the pseudogene TRBV3-2) and TRBJ1-3; D call uncertain. This CDR3 is 16 amino acids long. V lost 5 bases to trimming and J lost 2 bases, with 16 bases between them. Germline V lookup: CDR1 LGHDT, CDR2 YNNKEL (reference sequence). The chain's CDR3 is CASSLLSGWTGNTIYF. CDR3 DNA: TGTGCCAGCAGCTTACTAAGTGGCTGGACTGGAAACACCATATATTTT.

The rearrangement joins TRBV7-9 to TRBJ2-7, with 10 bases aligning to TRBD1. Trimming removed 5 bases from V and 4 bases from J; junction bases left unmatched: 2. Germline CDR1 reads SEHNR; CDR2 reads FQNEAQ (reference sequence). This CDR3 spans 13 amino acids. CDR3 sequence reads: CASSDRGPYEQYF. The CDR3 DNA reads TGTGCCAGCAGCGACAGGGGGCCGTACGAGCAGTACTTC.

This chain links TRBV6-2 or TRBV6-3 with TRBJ2-3; tentatively, D is TRBD2 (5 bases). With 5 bases removed from V and 4 bases from J, the gap between germline ends came to 16 bases. This CDR3 comprises 15 residues. Germline lookup yields CDR1 MNHEY and CDR2 SVGEGT. The CDR3 loop reads CASSTAGPLADTQYF. CDR3 DNA: TGTGCCAGCAGTACCGCGGGTCCGCTCGCAGATACGCAGTATTTT.

The DNA for the CDR3 is TGCGCCAGCAGCTTACCCGCGACCACAGATACGCAGTATTTT. Translating gives CASSLPATTDTQYF. The chain recombines TRBV5-1 with TRBJ2-3; D is ambiguous. V was cut by 2 bases and J by 2 bases, with 9 bases left in between. This CDR3 region has 14 residues. In germline, CDR1 is SGHRS, CDR2 YFSETQ.

The chain uses TRBV6-5 and TRBJ2-1, with 7 bases matching TRBD2. The CDR3 has 14 amino acids. The trim removed 6 bases at V and 1 base at J, leaving 3 bases unmatched. Looked up from germline, CDR1 is MNHEY and CDR2 is SVGAGI. The CDR3 region has the DNA TGTGCCAGCAGGCCCGGGGGGTCCTACAATGAGCAGTTCTTC. Translation: CASRPGGSYNEQFF.

This clone was found a few times. This chain links TRBV9 with TRBJ2-5, with TRBD1 matching 9 bases. Germline CDR1 and CDR2: SGDLS and YYNGEE. J lost 6 bases, V lost 4 bases, and 10 bases had no gene match. The CDR3 loop spans 15 amino acids. The CDR3 coding sequence is TGTGCCAGCAGCCCACCAACGACAGGGGGAAAGACCCAGTACTTC. Amino acids: CASSPPTTGGKTQYF.

The chain's CDR3 is CASSLDLQGGSGNTIYF. The CDR3, as DNA: TGTGCCAGCAGCTTGGATTTGCAGGGTGGCTCTGGAAACACCATATATTTT. V gene TRBV5-4 combines with J gene TRBJ1-3, with D maybe TRBD1 (5 bases). Trimming cost V 0 bases and J 0 bases, with 13 bases left between them. CDR3 length: 17 amino acids. CDR1 SGHNT and CDR2 YYREEE come from the germline V gene (reference sequence). The full variable domain, with the rest looked up from reference TRBV5-4 and TRBJ1-3, is ETGVTQSPTHLIKTRGQQVTLRCSSQSGHNTVSWYQQALGQGPQFIFQYYREEENGRGNFPPRFSGLQFPNYSSELNVNALELDDSALYLCASSLDLQGGSGNTIYFGEGSWLTVV.

The J gene is TRBJ2-3, the V gene TRBV27; possibly TRBD1 for D (5 bases). The CDR3 extends over 16 amino acids. V lost 3 bases and J 5 bases, leaving 18 bases between the germline ends. Germline assignment: CDR1 MNHEY and CDR2 SMNVEV (reference sequence). The CDR3 nucleotides read TGTGCCAGCAGTTTGGGGCTAGGGATCTTCAGAGATACGCAGTATTTT. Its translation is CASSLGLGIFRDTQYF.

The chain links TRBV27 to TRBJ1-5, with D perhaps TRBD1 (6 bases). The V end lost 3 bases, the J end lost 2 bases, and 14 bases lay between the germline ends. The CDR3 extends over 16 amino acids. CDR1 and CDR2 from the germline V gene are MNHEY and SMNVEV (reference sequence). CDR3 residues: CASSLGGGRGNQPQHF. The CDR3 DNA sequence: TGTGCCAGCAGTTTGGGAGGGGGTAGGGGCAATCAGCCCCAGCATTTT.